This T cell receptor beta chain appears in the sequencing data of a study of cytomegalovirus exposure and HLA in healthy donors. With 0 bases clipped from V and 4 bases from J, the junction kept 5 bases outside the gene matches. Germline assignment: CDR1 SGHAT and CDR2 FQNNGV. This CDR3 comprises 15 residues. In the PCR, 60 Vbeta and 13 Jbeta primers were used. TCRdb keeps only in-frame clones here, not all; method: immunoSEQ multiplex PCR. The ten most abundant clones cover approximately 1.5% of a sample with tens of thousands of clones. Sequencing was carried out using PBMCs. This rearrangement joins TRBV11-2 to TRBJ1-2; 7 bases are shared with TRBD1. The TCR originated in a woman aged 55-75 years in good health and CMV-seronegative. DNA of the CDR3: TGTGCCAGCAGCTTAGACAGGGGGACCTCCTATGGCTACACCTTC. It translates to CASSLDRGTSYGYTF.